The clone carrying this TCR beta chain is deemed medium-sized. The target antigen is unknown. This sample was included in a study of T cells in localized non-small cell lung cancer. Clones were sequenced by immunoSEQ multiplex PCR, and TCRdb holds only the in-frame ones, with some missing. The repertoire holds more than 1,500 clones, over 20% seen once, with approximately 15% in the top ten. General observations from the study: Researchers found a median around 50 of the top 100 tumor clones in adjacent lung. Elevated blood T cell density was associated with longer overall survival. Uninvolved adjacent lung showed higher T cell clonality than tumor.

The authors took atypia-free adjacent lung at least 2 cm from the tumor margin. The CDR3 is 13 residues long. Trimming shortened V by 7 bases and J by 0 bases, and 9 bases separated the two germline ends. The material was normal lung tissue next to the tumor, obtained before any cancer treatment. V gene TRBV7-1 combines with J gene TRBJ1-1; D ambiguous. TRBV7-1 is sorted into the ORF group, with uncertain function. The clonotype was recovered from a female donor older than 55 with stage I squamous cell lung carcinoma. DNA for the CDR3: TGTGCCAGCAATATGCAAATGAACACTGAAGCTTTCTTT. This sequence encodes CASNMQMNTEAFF.